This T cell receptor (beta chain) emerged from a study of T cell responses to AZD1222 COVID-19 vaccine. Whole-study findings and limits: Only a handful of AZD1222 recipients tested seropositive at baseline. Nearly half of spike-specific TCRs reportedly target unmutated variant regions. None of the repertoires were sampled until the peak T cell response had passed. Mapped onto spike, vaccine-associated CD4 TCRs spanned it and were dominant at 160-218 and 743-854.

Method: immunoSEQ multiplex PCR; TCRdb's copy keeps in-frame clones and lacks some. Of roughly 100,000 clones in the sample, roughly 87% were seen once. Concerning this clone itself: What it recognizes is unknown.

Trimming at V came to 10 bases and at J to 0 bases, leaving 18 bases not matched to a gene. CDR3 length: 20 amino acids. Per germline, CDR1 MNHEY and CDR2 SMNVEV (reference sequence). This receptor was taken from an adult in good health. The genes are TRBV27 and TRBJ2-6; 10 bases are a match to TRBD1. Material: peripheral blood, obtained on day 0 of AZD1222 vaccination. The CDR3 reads CANLTDRDRGYPSGANVLTF. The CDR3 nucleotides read TGTGCCAACCTAACCGACCGGGACAGGGGATACCCCTCTGGGGCCAACGTCCTGACTTTC.